Below, 14 T cell receptor beta chains from the same sample are listed, as sequenced in a study of blood T cell repertoires in COVID-19. Only in-frame clones appear in the TCRdb table, and some are missing; sequencing was by immunoSEQ multiplex PCR. The table shows 65,000 to 85,000 clones, with approximately 90% occurring only once. The sample consisted of peripheral blood. These receptors came from a man aged 50-60 years with acute or convalescent COVID-19.

This rearrangement joins TRBV7-9 to TRBJ2-5; TRBD2 aligns across 8 bases. This CDR3 is built from 16 residues. V dropped 2 bases and J dropped 5; count of bases not matched to a gene: 10. In germline, CDR1 is SEHNR, CDR2 FQNEAQ (reference sequence). CDR3 amino acids: CASSLKAGEVGETQYF. Written as DNA, the CDR3 is TGTGCCAGCAGCTTAAAAGCGGGAGAGGTTGGTGAGACCCAGTACTTC.

This chain links TRBV19 with TRBJ1-3, with TRBD1 as a possible D gene (5 bases). Germline CDR1 LNHDA, CDR2 SQIVND (reference sequence). The CDR3 spans 13 residues. With 9 bases removed from V and 2 bases from J, the gap between germline ends came to 11 bases. CDR3 bases: TGTGCCAGCAGTCGGGGGACTGGAAACACCATATATTTT. Protein sequence: CASSRGTGNTIYF. Drawing the rest from reference TRBV19 and TRBJ1-3, the complete variable domain is DGGITQSPKYLFRKEGQNVTLSCEQNLNHDAMYWYRQDPGQGLRLIYYSQIVNDFQKGDIAEGYSVSREKKESFPLTVTSAQKNPTAFYLCASSRGTGNTIYFGEGSWLTVV.

The rearrangement links TRBV7-2 to TRBJ2-6; 8 bases line up with TRBD1. The CDR3 length is 16 residues. The ends lost 5 bases at V and 0 bases at J; junction bases unmatched: 3. Germline V CDR1 and CDR2: SGHTA, FQGNSA. The chain's CDR3 is CASSPTGGSGANVLTF. CDR3 nucleotides: TGTGCCAGCAGCCCAACAGGGGGCTCTGGGGCCAACGTCCTGACTTTC.

This chain connects TRBV6-2 or TRBV6-3 to TRBJ2-1; 9 positions match TRBD2. J was trimmed by 8 bases and V by 4 bases; bases with no gene match: 3. This CDR3 has 13 amino acids. CDR1 and CDR2 from the germline V gene are MNHEY and SVGEGT. CDR3 coding DNA: TGTGCCAGCAGTTTAGCGGGAGTTTATGAGCAGTTCTTC. Amino acids: CASSLAGVYEQFF.

The rearrangement links TRBV28 to TRBJ1-3; 9 positions match TRBD1. Germline CDR1 MDHEN, CDR2 SYDVKM. The CDR3 sequence is 15 residues long. V was pared by 6 bases and J by 2 bases, with 5 bases of the junction left unmatched. The CDR3 loop is CASSWDRVTGNTIYF. CDR3 bases: TGTGCCAGCAGCTGGGACAGGGTTACTGGAAACACCATATATTTT.

This clone was detected only once. V and J are TRBV18 and TRBJ1-5, with TRBD1 matching over 7 bases. Germline V gene lookup returns CDR1 KGHSH and CDR2 LQKENI. This CDR3 has 14 residues. Trimming at V came to 5 bases and at J to 2 bases, leaving 3 bases not matched to a gene. DNA for the CDR3: TGTGCCAGCTCAGATACAGGGGGCAATCAGCCCCAGCATTTT. Translation gives CASSDTGGNQPQHF.

This clone was seen once. V and J are TRBV11-2 and TRBJ1-3, with D unclear. The V and J ends lost 5 bases and 2 bases respectively, with 16 bases between them. Germline V CDR1 and CDR2: SGHAT, FQNNGV. This CDR3 has 16 amino acids. For the CDR3, the DNA is TGTGCCAGCAGCCTCAGCCTCGCAGGAACTGGAAACACCATATATTTT. It yields the protein CASSLSLAGTGNTIYF.

This clone came up a few times. The chain recombines TRBV19 with TRBJ2-3, with TRBD2 matching over 12 bases. The CDR3 length is 16 residues. J gave up 4 bases and V 4 bases, and 6 bases lay outside the gene matches. CDR1 is LNHDA and CDR2 is SQIVND in the germline V gene (reference sequence). The CDR3 nucleotides are TGTGCCAGTAGTAAAACCGGGACTAGCGGGTCAGATACGCAGTATTTT. The encoded protein is CASSKTGTSGSDTQYF. Filled out from reference TRBV19 and TRBJ2-3, the complete variable domain reads DGGITQSPKYLFRKEGQNVTLSCEQNLNHDAMYWYRQDPGQGLRLIYYSQIVNDFQKGDIAEGYSVSREKKESFPLTVTSAQKNPTAFYLCASSKTGTSGSDTQYFGPGTRLTVL.

The chain employs TRBV11-3 and TRBJ2-1, with TRBD1 as a possible D gene (6 bases). Deletions cut 1 base from V and 8 bases from J, with 18 bases between. CDR3 length equals 16 residues. Germline CDR1 is SGHNT and CDR2 is YENEEA. The CDR3 DNA reads TGTGCCAGCAGCTTAGGCACAGGGACCGGGCACGATGAGCAGTTCTTC. Translation: CASSLGTGTGHDEQFF.

This chain connects TRBV12-5 to TRBJ2-3; D is unclear. CDR1 is LGHNT, CDR2 FRNRAP, per germline. This CDR3 has 18 amino acids. V was pared by 2 bases and J by 3 bases, with 21 bases between. In DNA form, the CDR3 reads TGTGCTAGTGGTTTGTCCCCTCCCCGCGAATACAGTACAGATACGCAGTATTTT. Translation gives CASGLSPPREYSTDTQYF.

This clone is a singleton in its sample. The rearrangement joins TRBV27 to TRBJ2-2; TRBD1 agrees at 8 bases. V was pared by 2 bases and J by 5 bases, with 10 bases of the junction left unmatched. This CDR3 spans 17 amino acids. The V gene's germline CDR1 is MNHEY and CDR2 SMNVEV (reference sequence). The CDR3 here is CASSLRSQGAWTGELFF. CDR3 bases: TGTGCCAGCAGTTTACGGAGCCAGGGGGCTTGGACCGGGGAGCTGTTTTTT.

This chain joins TRBV5-1 and TRBJ1-1; TRBD1 might be the D (6 bases). The length of the CDR3 is 15 residues. The V gene lost 4 bases and the J gene lost 4 bases, with 17 bases spanning the gap. Germline V CDR1 and CDR2: SGHRS, YFSETQ. CDR3: CASSTLDSLGTEAFF. In DNA form, the CDR3 reads TGCGCCAGCAGCACCCTGGACAGCCTGGGCACTGAAGCTTTCTTT.

The gene calls are TRBV28 and TRBJ1-5; tentatively, D is TRBD1 (5 bases). Germline values: CDR1 MDHEN, CDR2 SYDVKM. Between the trimmed V and J ends, which lost 6 bases and 3 bases, there was a span of 15 bases. This CDR3 has 15 residues. In DNA, the CDR3 is TGTGCCAGCAGGTCTCCTCAGGGTTTCAATCAGCCCCAGCATTTT. Its translation: CASRSPQGFNQPQHF.

The chain links TRBV6-4 to TRBJ2-1; weak D call: TRBD1 (6 bases). The CDR3 is made up of 15 amino acids. The ends were cut back, 5 bases at V and 7 bases at J, with 18 bases in the middle. The germline V gene has CDR1 MRHNA and CDR2 SNTAGT. The CDR3 coding sequence is TGTGCCAGCAGTCCACAGGGTGAAGCATCAAATGAGCAGTTCTTC. Its protein product is CASSPQGEASNEQFF.